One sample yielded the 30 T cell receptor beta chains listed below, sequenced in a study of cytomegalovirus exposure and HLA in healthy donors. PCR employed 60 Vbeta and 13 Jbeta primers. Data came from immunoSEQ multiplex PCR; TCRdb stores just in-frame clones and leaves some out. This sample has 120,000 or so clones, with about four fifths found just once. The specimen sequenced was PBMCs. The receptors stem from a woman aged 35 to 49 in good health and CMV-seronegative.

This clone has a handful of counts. CDR3 nucleotides: TGCGCCAGCCTTATCGACAGGGGGGCCTACGAGCAGTACTTC. Translated: CASLIDRGAYEQYF. The V gene is TRBV10-2, the J gene TRBJ2-7, with 9 nucleotides matching TRBD1. J lost 2 bases, V lost 8 bases, and 7 bases had no gene match. Germline V gene lookup returns CDR1 WSHSY and CDR2 SAAADI. The CDR3 totals 14 residues.

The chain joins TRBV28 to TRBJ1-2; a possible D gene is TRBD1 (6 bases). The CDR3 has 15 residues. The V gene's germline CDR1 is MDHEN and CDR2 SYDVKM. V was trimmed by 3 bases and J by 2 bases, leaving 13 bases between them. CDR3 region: CASSFATQGNYGYTF. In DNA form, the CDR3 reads TGTGCCAGCAGTTTCGCGACGCAGGGGAACTATGGCTACACCTTC.

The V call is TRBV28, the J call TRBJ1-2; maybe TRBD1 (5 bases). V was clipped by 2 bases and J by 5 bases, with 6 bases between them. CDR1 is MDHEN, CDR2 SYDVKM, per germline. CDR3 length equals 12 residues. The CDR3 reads CASSLKGYGYTF. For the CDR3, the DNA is TGTGCCAGCAGTTTAAAGGGGTATGGCTACACCTTC.

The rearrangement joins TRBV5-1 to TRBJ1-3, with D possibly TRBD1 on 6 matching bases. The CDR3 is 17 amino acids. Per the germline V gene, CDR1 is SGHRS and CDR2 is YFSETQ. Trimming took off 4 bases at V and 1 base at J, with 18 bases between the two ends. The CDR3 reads CASSPGGAGASGNTIYF. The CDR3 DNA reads TGCGCCAGCAGCCCGGGGGGGGCAGGGGCTTCTGGAAACACCATATATTTT. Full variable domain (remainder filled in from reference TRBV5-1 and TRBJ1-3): KAGVTQTPRYLIKTRGQQVTLSCSPISGHRSVSWYQQTPGQGLQFLFEYFSETQRNKGNFPGRFSGRQFSNSRSEMNVSTLELGDSALYLCASSPGGAGASGNTIYFGEGSWLTVV.

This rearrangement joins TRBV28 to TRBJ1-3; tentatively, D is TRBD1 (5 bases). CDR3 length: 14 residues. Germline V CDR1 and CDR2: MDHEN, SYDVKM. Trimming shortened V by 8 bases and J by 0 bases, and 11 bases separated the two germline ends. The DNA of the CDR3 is TGTGCCAGCCCCTCGGACACCTCTGGAAACACCATATATTTT. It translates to CASPSDTSGNTIYF. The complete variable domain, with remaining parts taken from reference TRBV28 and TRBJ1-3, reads DVKVTQSSRYLVKRTGEKVFLECVQDMDHENMFWYRQDPGLGLRLIYFSYDVKMKEKGDIPEGYSVSREKKERFSLILESASTNQTSMYLCASPSDTSGNTIYFGEGSWLTVV.

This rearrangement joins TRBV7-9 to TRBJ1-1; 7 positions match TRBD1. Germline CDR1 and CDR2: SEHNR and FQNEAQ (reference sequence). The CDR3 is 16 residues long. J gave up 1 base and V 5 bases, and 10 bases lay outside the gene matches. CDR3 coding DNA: TGTGCCAGCAGCATGTTGACAGGGAGCGGGAACACTGAAGCTTTCTTT. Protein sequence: CASSMLTGSGNTEAFF.

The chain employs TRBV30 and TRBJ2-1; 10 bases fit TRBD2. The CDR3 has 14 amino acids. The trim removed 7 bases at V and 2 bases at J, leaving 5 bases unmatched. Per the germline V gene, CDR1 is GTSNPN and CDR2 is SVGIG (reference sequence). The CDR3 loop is CALRAGGPYNEQFF. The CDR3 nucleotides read TGTGCCTTACGAGCGGGGGGGCCCTACAATGAGCAGTTCTTC.

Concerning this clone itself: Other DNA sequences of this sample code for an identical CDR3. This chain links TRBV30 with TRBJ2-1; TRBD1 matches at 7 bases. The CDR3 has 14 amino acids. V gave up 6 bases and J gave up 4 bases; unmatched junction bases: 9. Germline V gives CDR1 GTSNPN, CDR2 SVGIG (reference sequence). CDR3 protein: CACRGQRLYNEQFF. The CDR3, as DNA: TGTGCCTGTAGGGGGCAGAGGTTATACAATGAGCAGTTCTTC.

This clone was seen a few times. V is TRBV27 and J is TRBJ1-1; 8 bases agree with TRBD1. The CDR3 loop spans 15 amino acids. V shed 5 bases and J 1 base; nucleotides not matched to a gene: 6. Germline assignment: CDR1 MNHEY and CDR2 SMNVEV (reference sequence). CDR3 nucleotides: TGTGCCAGCAGTACCAACAGGGGGGGGAACACTGAAGCTTTCTTT. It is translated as CASSTNRGGNTEAFF.

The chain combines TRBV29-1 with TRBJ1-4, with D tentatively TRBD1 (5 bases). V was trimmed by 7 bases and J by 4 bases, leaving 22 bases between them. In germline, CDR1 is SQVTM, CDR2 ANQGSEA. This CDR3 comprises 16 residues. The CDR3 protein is CSARVALPGVNEKLFF. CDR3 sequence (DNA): TGCAGCGCCAGGGTCGCGTTACCCGGCGTTAATGAAAAACTGTTTTTT.

CDR3 bases: TGTGCCAGCAGCTCAGAAAATGAAAAACTGTTTTTT. Protein product: CASSSENEKLFF. This chain uses TRBV7-6 with TRBJ1-4; D is uncertain. The V end was cut by 4 bases, the J end by 5 bases, with 5 bases between. Per the germline V gene, CDR1 is SGHVS and CDR2 is FNYEAQ. The CDR3 is 12 amino acids.

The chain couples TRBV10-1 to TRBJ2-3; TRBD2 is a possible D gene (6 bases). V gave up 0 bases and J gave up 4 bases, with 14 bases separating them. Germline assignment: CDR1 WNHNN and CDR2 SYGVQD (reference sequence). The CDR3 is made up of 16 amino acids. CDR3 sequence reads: CASSESAGLGADTQYF. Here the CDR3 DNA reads TGCGCCAGCAGTGAGTCGGCGGGGCTAGGGGCAGATACGCAGTATTTT.

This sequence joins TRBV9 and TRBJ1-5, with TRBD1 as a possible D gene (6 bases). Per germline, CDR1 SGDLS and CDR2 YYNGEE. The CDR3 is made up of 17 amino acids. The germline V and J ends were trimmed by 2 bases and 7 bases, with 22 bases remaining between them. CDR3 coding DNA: TGTGCCAGCAGCGTGGGGGATCTACAGGGATTTGGACAGCCCCAGCATTTT. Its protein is CASSVGDLQGFGQPQHF.

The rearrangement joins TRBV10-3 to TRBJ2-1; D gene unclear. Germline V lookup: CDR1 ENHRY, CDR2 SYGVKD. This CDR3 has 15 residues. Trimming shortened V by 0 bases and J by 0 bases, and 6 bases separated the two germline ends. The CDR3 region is CAISESANSYNEQFF. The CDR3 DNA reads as TGTGCCATCAGTGAGTCAGCCAACTCCTACAATGAGCAGTTCTTC.

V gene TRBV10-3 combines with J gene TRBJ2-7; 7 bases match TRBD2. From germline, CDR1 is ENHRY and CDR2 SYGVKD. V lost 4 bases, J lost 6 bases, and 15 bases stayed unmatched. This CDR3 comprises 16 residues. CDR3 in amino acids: CAISGGVSAGDGEQYF. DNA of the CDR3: TGTGCCATCAGTGGGGGTGTTAGTGCGGGGGACGGCGAGCAGTACTTC.

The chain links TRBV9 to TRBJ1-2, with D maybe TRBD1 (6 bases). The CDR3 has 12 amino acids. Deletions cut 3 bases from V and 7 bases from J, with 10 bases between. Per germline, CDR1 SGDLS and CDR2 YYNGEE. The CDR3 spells CASSGQASGYTF. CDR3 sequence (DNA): TGTGCCAGCAGCGGACAGGCGAGTGGCTACACCTTC.

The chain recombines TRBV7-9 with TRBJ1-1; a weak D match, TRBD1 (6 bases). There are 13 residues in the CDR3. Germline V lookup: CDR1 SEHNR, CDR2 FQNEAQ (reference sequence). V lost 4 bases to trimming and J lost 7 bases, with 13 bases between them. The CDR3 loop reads CASSSPQGFEAFF. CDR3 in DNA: TGTGCCAGCAGCTCGCCCCAGGGGTTTGAAGCTTTCTTT.

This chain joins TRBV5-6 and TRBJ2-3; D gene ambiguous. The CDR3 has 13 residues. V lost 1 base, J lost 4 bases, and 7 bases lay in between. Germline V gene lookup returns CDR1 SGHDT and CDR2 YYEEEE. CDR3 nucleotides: TGTGCCAGCAGCTTGCCTTCGGCAGATACGCAGTATTTT. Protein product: CASSLPSADTQYF.

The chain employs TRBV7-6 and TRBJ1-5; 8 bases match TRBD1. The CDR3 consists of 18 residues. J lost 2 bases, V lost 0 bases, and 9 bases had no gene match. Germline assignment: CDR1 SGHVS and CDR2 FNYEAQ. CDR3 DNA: TGTGCCAGCAGCTTAGCGGCCGCAGGGGGCGCGGGCAATCAGCCCCAGCATTTT. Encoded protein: CASSLAAAGGAGNQPQHF.

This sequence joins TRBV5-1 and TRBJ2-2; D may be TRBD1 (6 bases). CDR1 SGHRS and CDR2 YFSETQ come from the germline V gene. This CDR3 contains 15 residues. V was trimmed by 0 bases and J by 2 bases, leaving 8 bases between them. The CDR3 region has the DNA TGCGCCAGCAGCTTGGAGGACAGAAACACCGGGGAGCTGTTTTTT. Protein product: CASSLEDRNTGELFF.

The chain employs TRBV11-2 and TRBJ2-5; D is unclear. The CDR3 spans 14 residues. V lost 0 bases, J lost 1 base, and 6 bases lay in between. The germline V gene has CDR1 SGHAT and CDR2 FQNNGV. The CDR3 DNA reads TGTGCCAGCAGCTTAGAGTACGGCCAAGAGACCCAGTACTTC. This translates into CASSLEYGQETQYF. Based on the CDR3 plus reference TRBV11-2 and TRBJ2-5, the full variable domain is EAGVAQSPRYKIIEKRQSVAFWCNPISGHATLYWYQQILGQGPKLLIQFQNNGVVDDSQLPKDRFSAERLKGVDSTLKIQPAKLEDSAVYLCASSLEYGQETQYFGPGTRLLVL.

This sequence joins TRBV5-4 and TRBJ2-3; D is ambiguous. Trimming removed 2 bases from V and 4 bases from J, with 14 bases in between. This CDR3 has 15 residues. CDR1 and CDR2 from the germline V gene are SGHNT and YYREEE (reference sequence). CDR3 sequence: CASSFVSRSADTQYF. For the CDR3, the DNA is TGTGCCAGCAGCTTCGTCTCCCGGAGCGCAGATACGCAGTATTTT.

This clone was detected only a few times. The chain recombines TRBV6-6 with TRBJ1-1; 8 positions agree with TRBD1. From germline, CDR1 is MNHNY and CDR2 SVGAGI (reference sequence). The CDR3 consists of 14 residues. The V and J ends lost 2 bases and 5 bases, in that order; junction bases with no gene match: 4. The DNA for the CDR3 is TGTGCCAGCAGTTACGCGGACAGGGTAACTGAAGCTTTCTTT. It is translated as CASSYADRVTEAFF.

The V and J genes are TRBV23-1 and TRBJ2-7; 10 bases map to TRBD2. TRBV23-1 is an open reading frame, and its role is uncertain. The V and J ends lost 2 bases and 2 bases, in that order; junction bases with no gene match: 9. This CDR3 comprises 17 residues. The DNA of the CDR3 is TGCGCCAGCAGTCAAGGGCTAACGAGCGGGGGGGCCTACGAGCAGTACTTC. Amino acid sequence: CASSQGLTSGGAYEQYF.

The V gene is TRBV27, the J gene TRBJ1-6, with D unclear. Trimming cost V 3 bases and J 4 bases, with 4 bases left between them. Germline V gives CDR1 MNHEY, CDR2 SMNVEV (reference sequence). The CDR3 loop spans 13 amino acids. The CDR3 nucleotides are TGTGCCAGCAGTTTTTCTTATAATTCACCCCTCCACTTT. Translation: CASSFSYNSPLHF.

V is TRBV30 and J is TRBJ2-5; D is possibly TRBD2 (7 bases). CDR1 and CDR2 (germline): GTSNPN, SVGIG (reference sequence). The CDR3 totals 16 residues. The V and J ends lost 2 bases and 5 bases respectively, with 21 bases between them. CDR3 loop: CAWSPRAGAKVETQYF. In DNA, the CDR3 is TGTGCCTGGAGTCCCAGGGCGGGGGCCAAGGTGGAGACCCAGTACTTC.

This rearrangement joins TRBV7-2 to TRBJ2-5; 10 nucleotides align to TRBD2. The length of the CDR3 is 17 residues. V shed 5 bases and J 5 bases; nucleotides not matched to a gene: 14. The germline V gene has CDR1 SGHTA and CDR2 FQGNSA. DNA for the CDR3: TGTGCCAGCAGCCCCCGGTTTAGCGGGAGGAGGGGGGAGACCCAGTACTTC. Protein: CASSPRFSGRRGETQYF.

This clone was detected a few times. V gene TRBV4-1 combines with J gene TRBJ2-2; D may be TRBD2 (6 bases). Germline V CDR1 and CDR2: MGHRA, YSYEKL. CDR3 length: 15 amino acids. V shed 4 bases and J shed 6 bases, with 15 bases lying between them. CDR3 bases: TGCGCCAGCAGCCTTGCATCGGGGACTGCCGGGGAGCTGTTTTTT. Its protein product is CASSLASGTAGELFF.

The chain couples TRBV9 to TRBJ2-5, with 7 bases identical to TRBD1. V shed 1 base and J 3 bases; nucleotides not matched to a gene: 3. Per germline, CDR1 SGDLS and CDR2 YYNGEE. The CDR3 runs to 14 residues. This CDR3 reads CASSVRGQEETQYF. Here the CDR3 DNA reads TGTGCCAGCAGCGTACGAGGACAGGAAGAGACCCAGTACTTC. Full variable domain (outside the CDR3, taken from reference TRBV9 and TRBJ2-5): DSGVTQTPKHLITATGQRVTLRCSPRSGDLSVYWYQQSLDQGLQFLIQYYNGEERAKGNILERFSAQQFPDLHSELNLSSLELGDSALYFCASSVRGQEETQYFGPGTRLLVL.

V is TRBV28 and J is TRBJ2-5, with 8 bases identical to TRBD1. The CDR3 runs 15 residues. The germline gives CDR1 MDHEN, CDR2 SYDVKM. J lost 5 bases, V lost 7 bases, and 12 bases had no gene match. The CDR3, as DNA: TGTGCCAGCAAGGCTCAGGGGGCCCCGACGGAGACCCAGTACTTC. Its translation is CASKAQGAPTETQYF. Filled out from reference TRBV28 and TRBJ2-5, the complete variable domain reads DVKVTQSSRYLVKRTGEKVFLECVQDMDHENMFWYRQDPGLGLRLIYFSYDVKMKEKGDIPEGYSVSREKKERFSLILESASTNQTSMYLCASKAQGAPTETQYFGPGTRLLVL.